Below, 30 T cell receptor beta chains from the same sample are listed, as sequenced in a study of shared clonotypes between healthy human individuals. Here immunoSEQ multiplex PCR was the method, and the copy in TCRdb shows in-frame clones only, minus some. The repertoire holds some 1.4 million clones, with roughly 96% as singletons. Sample: naive CD4+ T cells sorted from blood. The subset denotes: CD45RA+ positively selected. These receptors all stem from a man aged 25 to 45 in good health.

This rearrangement joins TRBV1 to TRBJ2-7; the DNA was not used to check the table's D call, TRBD2. TRBV1 is reported as a pseudogene. CDR3 length: 18 residues. The CDR3 spells CTSSQEGVPRDPTYEQYF. The CDR3 nucleotides read TGCACCAGCAGCCAAGAAGGTGTCCCGCGGGACCCTACCTACGAGCAGTACTTC.

The rearrangement uses TRBV2 and TRBJ2-5; 12 bases line up with TRBD2. J was trimmed by 5 bases and V by 6 bases; bases with no gene match: 4. Germline V gene sequence: CDR1 SNHLY, CDR2 FYNNEI. The CDR3 is 14 amino acids. DNA of the CDR3: TGTGCCAGCAGGACAACTAGCGGGAGGGAGACCCAGTACTTC. Translating it yields CASRTTSGRETQYF.

This chain joins TRBV2 and TRBJ2-1; D is possibly TRBD2 (6 bases). CDR3 size: 15 residues. Looked up from germline, CDR1 is SNHLY and CDR2 is FYNNEI. Deletions cut 5 bases from V and 7 bases from J, with 18 bases between. DNA for the CDR3: TGTGCCAGCAGTTCGGTGGGCCGGGAGACGAATGAGCAGTTCTTC. Its protein product is CASSSVGRETNEQFF.

V and J are TRBV5-5 and TRBJ2-6; 10 bases line up with TRBD2. CDR1 and CDR2 (germline): SGHKS, YYEKEE (reference sequence). The CDR3 is made up of 18 amino acids. V gave up 4 bases and J gave up 3 bases; unmatched junction bases: 10. The CDR3 nucleotides are TGTGCCAGCAGCCCCCTACTAGCGGGAAATTTTGGGGCCAACGTCCTGACTTTC. It encodes CASSPLLAGNFGANVLTF.

The DNA for the CDR3 is TGTGCCAGCAGTTGGACAGGGAGCTATGGCTACACCTTC. Residues: CASSWTGSYGYTF. The J gene is TRBJ1-2, the V gene TRBV2; 8 bases fit TRBD1. This CDR3 has 13 amino acids. Per germline, CDR1 SNHLY and CDR2 FYNNEI. The J segment lost 4 bases and the V segment lost 5 bases, leaving 3 bases of the junction unmatched.

J is TRBJ2-1 and V is TRBV6-1; TRBD2 aligns across 9 bases. This CDR3 has 15 amino acids. Germline CDR1 MNHNS, CDR2 SASEGT. Trimming at V came to 3 bases and at J to 2 bases, leaving 2 bases not matched to a gene. The chain's CDR3 is CASSETSGAYNEQFF. The DNA for the CDR3 is TGTGCCAGCAGTGAGACTAGCGGAGCCTACAATGAGCAGTTCTTC.

The chain employs TRBV7-3 and TRBJ1-3, with D tentatively TRBD1 (5 bases). The CDR3 sequence is 15 residues long. Trimming removed 2 bases at V and 1 base at J, with 9 bases between. Germline loops: CDR1 SGHTA, CDR2 FQGTGA. The CDR3 here is CASSLWAGSGNTIYF. The CDR3 coding sequence is TGTGCCAGCAGCTTATGGGCAGGGTCTGGAAACACCATATATTTT. The full variable domain, its missing parts supplied by reference TRBV7-3 and TRBJ1-3, is GAGVSQTPSNKVTEKGKYVELRCDPISGHTALYWYRQSLGQGPEFLIYFQGTGAADDSGLPNDRFFAVRPEGSVSTLKIQRTERGDSAVYLCASSLWAGSGNTIYFGEGSWLTVV.

This chain uses TRBV7-2 with TRBJ2-4; D unclear. CDR1 and CDR2 from the germline V gene are SGHTA and FQGNSA. The V end lost 2 bases, the J end lost 5 bases, and 7 bases lay between the germline ends. The CDR3 runs 13 residues. The CDR3 is CASSLLTQNIQYF. The CDR3 DNA sequence: TGTGCCAGCAGCTTATTGACGCAAAACATTCAGTACTTC. Full variable domain (missing parts from reference TRBV7-2 and TRBJ2-4): GAGVSQSPSNKVTEKGKDVELRCDPISGHTALYWYRQSLGQGLEFLIYFQGNSAPDKSGLPSDRFSAERTGGSVSTLTIQRTQQEDSAVYLCASSLLTQNIQYFGAGTRLSVL.

As for this clone: Additional DNA sequences in this sample encode the identical CDR3. The rearrangement uses TRBV11-2 and TRBJ1-1; D gene uncertain. Germline V gene sequence: CDR1 SGHAT, CDR2 FQNNGV. V lost 1 base and J lost 1, with 7 bases in between. The CDR3 is 14 residues long. CDR3 sequence reads: CASSLGQRNTEAFF. The CDR3 DNA is TGTGCCAGCAGCTTAGGACAAAGGAACACTGAAGCTTTCTTT.

This clone appeared a single time. The chain recombines TRBV6-1 with TRBJ1-5, with a weak D call TRBD1 (6 bases). Germline V CDR1 and CDR2: MNHNS, SASEGT. Trimming took off 7 bases at V and 5 bases at J, with 15 bases between the two ends. The CDR3 extends over 14 amino acids. This CDR3 is CASTHYSGDQPQHF. CDR3 bases: TGTGCCAGCACGCATTACTCAGGGGATCAGCCCCAGCATTTT.

The chain recombines TRBV6-1 with TRBJ2-7; 8 nucleotides line up with TRBD1. CDR3 size: 15 residues. With 5 bases clipped from V and 3 bases from J, the junction kept 9 bases outside the gene matches. The V gene's germline CDR1 is MNHNS and CDR2 SASEGT. The CDR3 reads CASSPRQGSVYEQYF. The CDR3 coding sequence is TGTGCCAGCAGTCCGCGACAGGGGTCAGTCTACGAGCAGTACTTC.

The chain has TRBV2 and TRBJ1-3; unclear D gene. Per the germline V gene, CDR1 is SNHLY and CDR2 is FYNNEI. The V and J ends lost 6 bases and 0 bases respectively, with 12 bases between them. CDR3 length equals 15 residues. The CDR3 DNA reads as TGTGCCAGCAGGGAAAGGACGGCCTCTGGAAACACCATATATTTT. Protein: CASRERTASGNTIYF.

V usage is TRBV19 and J usage is TRBJ2-1, with D possibly being TRBD1 (6 bases). The germline V and J ends were trimmed by 3 bases and 12 bases, with 18 bases remaining between them. The CDR3 length is 14 residues. From germline, CDR1 is LNHDA and CDR2 SQIVND (reference sequence). The CDR3 DNA follows: TGTGCCAGTAGTATCGGGACATCTATTGACGGGCAGTTCTTC. Amino acids: CASSIGTSIDGQFF.

This chain joins TRBV6-5 and TRBJ1-2; D unclear. Germline values: CDR1 MNHEY, CDR2 SVGAGI. Trimming stripped 0 bases from V and 7 bases from J, with 18 bases between. The CDR3 is 16 residues long. In DNA form, the CDR3 reads TGTGCCAGCAGTTACTCTATCGGCTCCGGGGTTGGTGGCTACACCTTC. It codes for CASSYSIGSGVGGYTF.

The chain is built from TRBV11-2 and TRBJ1-4; D is possibly TRBD1 (5 bases). Germline values: CDR1 SGHAT, CDR2 FQNNGV. V was shortened by 5 bases and J by 7 bases, with 11 bases between the two germline ends. CDR3 length: 13 amino acids. CDR3 in amino acids: CASSAPGGEKLFF. In DNA form, the CDR3 reads TGTGCCAGCAGCGCCCCGGGGGGTGAAAAACTGTTTTTT.

The V and J genes are TRBV19 and TRBJ2-2; D is unclear. CDR3 length: 16 amino acids. Trimming pared 7 bases from V and 0 bases from J, leaving 15 bases between. CDR1 is LNHDA, CDR2 SQIVND, per germline (reference sequence). Here the CDR3 reads CASTSPGRPNTGELFF. Here the CDR3 DNA reads TGTGCCAGTACCTCGCCCGGGCGACCGAACACCGGGGAGCTGTTTTTT. The full variable domain, with the rest looked up from reference TRBV19 and TRBJ2-2, is DGGITQSPKYLFRKEGQNVTLSCEQNLNHDAMYWYRQDPGQGLRLIYYSQIVNDFQKGDIAEGYSVSREKKESFPLTVTSAQKNPTAFYLCASTSPGRPNTGELFFGEGSRLTVL.

The V and J genes are TRBV27 and TRBJ2-7; the match to TRBD2 covers 8 bases. The germline V gene has CDR1 MNHEY and CDR2 SMNVEV (reference sequence). The CDR3 consists of 13 residues. Trimming took 5 bases from V and 2 from J; bases not matched to a gene: 2. CDR3 amino acids: CASSTSGPYEQYF. CDR3 coding DNA: TGTGCCAGCAGTACTAGCGGTCCCTACGAGCAGTACTTC.

The chain couples TRBV5-5 to TRBJ2-7; tentatively, D is TRBD1 (6 bases). Trimming stripped 5 bases from V and 5 bases from J, with 23 bases between. The CDR3 contains 16 residues. Germline V gene data show CDR1 as SGHKS and CDR2 as YYEKEE (reference sequence). CDR3 bases: TGTGCCAGCAGATCGATCGGCTCGAGACCAGGGGACGAGCAGTACTTC. This encodes CASRSIGSRPGDEQYF.

This clone was recorded once. CDR3 DNA: TGTGCCAGTAGTAGCCCCTCCTACAATGAGCAGTTCTTC. Translating gives CASSSPSYNEQFF. J is TRBJ2-1 and V is TRBV19; D is ambiguous. The CDR3 covers 13 residues. Trimming took 4 bases from V and 0 from J, leaving 4 bases between them. The germline gives CDR1 LNHDA, CDR2 SQIVND (reference sequence).

The chain uses TRBV7-9 and TRBJ2-2; possible D gene TRBD2, 6 bases. The CDR3 loop spans 13 amino acids. V shed 3 bases and J shed 7 bases, with 9 bases lying between them. Germline CDR1 SEHNR, CDR2 FQNEAQ (reference sequence). This chain's CDR3 is CASSFGGVGELFF. The DNA for the CDR3 is TGTGCCAGCAGCTTTGGAGGGGTCGGGGAGCTGTTTTTT.

The chain has TRBV27 and TRBJ2-5; possible D gene TRBD1, 6 bases. CDR1 is MNHEY, CDR2 SMNVEV, per germline (reference sequence). The CDR3 runs to 15 residues. The germline V and J ends were trimmed by 4 bases and 3 bases, with 15 bases remaining between them. The CDR3 reads CASSSVDRREETQYF. Here the CDR3 DNA reads TGTGCCAGCAGTTCCGTCGACAGGAGAGAAGAGACCCAGTACTTC.

This clone occurred once. The chain couples TRBV27 to TRBJ2-1; the D is unclear. CDR3 length: 14 residues. Germline-derived CDR1 and CDR2 are MNHEY and SMNVEV (reference sequence). Trimming removed 7 bases at V and 5 bases at J, with 15 bases between. Here the CDR3 DNA reads TGTGCCAGCAAATTCTCGTCCGCGAACAATGAGCAGTTCTTC. Its protein product is CASKFSSANNEQFF.

The chain combines TRBV7-9 with TRBJ2-3; the D gene is possibly TRBD2 (6 bases). V was cut by 2 bases and J by 0 bases, with 21 bases left in between. This CDR3 is built from 19 residues. The germline CDR1 and CDR2 sequences are SEHNR and FQNEAQ (reference sequence). CDR3 in amino acids: CASSLFRRGLGTSTDTQYF. The CDR3 bases are TGTGCCAGCAGCTTATTTCGGCGTGGATTGGGGACTAGCACAGATACGCAGTATTTT.

V is TRBV9 and J is TRBJ2-7, with D unresolved. The V gene lost 4 bases and the J gene lost 0 bases, with 11 bases spanning the gap. The CDR3 spans 14 residues. In germline, CDR1 is SGDLS, CDR2 YYNGEE. The CDR3 nucleotides are TGTGCCAGCAGCCTCGAGTCAGGCTCCTACGAGCAGTACTTC. Its protein product is CASSLESGSYEQYF.

The CDR3 sequence: CASSPLRGDEETQYF. In nucleotides, the CDR3 is TGTGCCAGCTCACCCCTTCGGGGGGACGAAGAGACCCAGTACTTC. The chain links TRBV18 to TRBJ2-5; TRBD2 aligns across 7 bases. V lost 3 bases and J lost 3; bases outside the gene matches: 7. The CDR3 consists of 15 residues. Germline V gives CDR1 KGHSH, CDR2 LQKENI.

The count of this clone is one. This chain links TRBV7-3 with TRBJ2-1, with D possibly being TRBD1 or TRBD2 (6 bases each). V lost 5 bases to trimming and J lost 4 bases, with 15 bases between them. The length of the CDR3 is 15 residues. CDR1 and CDR2 (germline): SGHTA, FQGTGA. The CDR3 sequence is CASSPLGGWYNEQFF. CDR3 nucleotide sequence: TGTGCCAGCAGCCCCCTAGGGGGGTGGTACAATGAGCAGTTCTTC.

The chain combines TRBV4-2 with TRBJ2-3; no firm D call. In germline, CDR1 is LGHNA, CDR2 YNFKEQ. The CDR3 has 13 amino acids. Trimming removed 0 bases at V and 1 base at J, with 2 bases between. The CDR3, as DNA: TGTGCCAGCAGCCAAGATGGCACAGATACGCAGTATTTT. This translates into CASSQDGTDTQYF.

As for this clone: This specimen includes other DNA sequences encoding the same CDR3. The chain couples TRBV29-1 to TRBJ2-3, with TRBD2 matching 8 bases. CDR1 is SQVTM, CDR2 ANQGSEA, per germline. With 1 base clipped from V and 6 bases from J, the junction kept 6 bases outside the gene matches. The CDR3 consists of 14 residues. CDR3 amino acids: CSVEGLAGTDTQYF. The CDR3 nucleotides read TGCAGCGTTGAAGGTTTAGCGGGGACGGATACGCAGTATTTT.

CDR3 region: CAWSAGTGANEKLFF. The CDR3 nucleotides are TGTGCCTGGAGTGCAGGGACAGGGGCTAATGAAAAACTGTTTTTT. The chain joins TRBV30 to TRBJ1-4; 10 nucleotides line up with TRBD1. This CDR3 has 15 amino acids. The V gene's germline CDR1 is GTSNPN and CDR2 SVGIG (reference sequence). V was pared by 1 base and J by 3 bases, with 2 bases of the junction left unmatched.

The rearrangement uses TRBV18 and TRBJ1-5; D is possibly TRBD1 (5 bases). The germline CDR1 and CDR2 sequences are KGHSH and LQKENI. There are 14 residues in the CDR3. Deletions cut 3 bases from V and 5 bases from J, with 11 bases between. The CDR3 DNA follows: TGTGCCAGCTCACCTCGGGGGACCGATCAGCCCCAGCATTTT. Amino acid sequence: CASSPRGTDQPQHF.